The present T cell receptor beta chain was sequenced within a study of T cell responses to AZD1222 COVID-19 vaccine. Study results and limitations: With dominance at 160-218 and 743-854, vaccine-associated CD4 TCRs spanned spike. The study sampled repertoires only after the peak T cell response. Seropositivity was recorded at baseline in only 6 or 7 AZD1222 recipients.

Here immunoSEQ multiplex PCR was the method, and the copy in TCRdb shows in-frame clones only, minus some. The sample holds about 130,000 clones, approximately 91% seen once. With respect to this clone: The antigen is unknown.

The CDR3 loop spans 14 amino acids. Trimming cost V 4 bases and J 1 base, with 10 bases left between them. CDR1 LGHDT and CDR2 YNNKEL come from the germline V gene (reference sequence). The analysis combined second doses at about 4 or about 12 weeks. This receptor was taken from an adult who received the AZD1222 COVID-19 vaccine. The rearrangement uses TRBV3-1 (or the pseudogene TRBV3-2) and TRBJ1-2; TRBD1 is a possible D gene (5 bases). Sequencing was performed on peripheral blood, taken 28 days after the second AZD1222 dose. The CDR3 region has the DNA TGTGCCAGCAGCCGGGACCGCTATAACTATGGCTACACCTTC. Amino acids: CASSRDRYNYGYTF.